The rows below give T cell receptor beta chains drawn from one sample of a study of post-analysis software for immune sequencing data. TCRdb analysed the PCR reads with MiXCR anew, one entry per CDR3 protein. The sample records about 820,000 distinct CDR3 sequences, 53% being singletons. Source material: blood. The receptor set was obtained from a girl aged 10 to 17 with multiple sclerosis. Each CDR3 is given with its conserved first and last residue.

j_call v_call cdr3_aa
TRBJ2-3 TRBV4-1 CASSQDTGGRDTQYF
TRBJ2-7 TRBV4-2 CASSQPRTGIYEQYF
TRBJ2-7 TRBV29-1 CSASTGGGPYEQYF
TRBJ2-3 TRBV9 CASSVGTVTGTQYF
TRBJ2-5 TRBV20-1 CSPRNQETQYF
- TRBV29-1 CSVVFRVVGETQYF
TRBJ2-1 TRBV29-1 CSVGATAASSYNEQFF
TRBJ2-3 TRBV6-2/TRBV6-3 CASSYSPDTQYF
TRBJ1-2 TRBV5-1 CASSSQSRGYTF
TRBJ2-4 TRBV12-5 CASGLSGTDIQYF
TRBJ2-7 TRBV7-9 CASSLGLSGGPYEQYF
TRBJ1-1 TRBV12-3/TRBV12-4 CASSLRSTEAFF
TRBJ2-1 TRBV20-1 CSAEREWAYNEQFF
TRBJ2-6 TRBV29-1 CSVEREQGAGANVLTF
TRBJ1-1 TRBV29-1 CSFDKLNTEAFF
TRBJ2-1 TRBV5-1 CASSPVGGNEQFF
TRBJ2-7 TRBV12-3/TRBV12-4 CASSPRGANFYEQYF
TRBJ2-1 TRBV7-3 CASSGTSGGRGEQFF
TRBJ2-1 TRBV7-9 CASSLARLAGVNEQFF
TRBJ1-2 TRBV12-3/TRBV12-4 CASSFGVDANYGYTF
TRBJ2-7 TRBV11-1 CASSLHPRISSYEQYF
TRBJ1-5 TRBV7-2 CASSLGINQPQHF
TRBJ1-1 TRBV5-1 CASSLSSGGANTEAFF
TRBJ2-1 TRBV6-2/TRBV6-3 CASSNSRQFTGAPYNEQFF
TRBJ2-5 TRBV12-3/TRBV12-4 CASTSGRAGETQYF
TRBJ2-1 TRBV6-4 CASSDSWGVGHNEQFF
TRBJ2-3 TRBV5-5 CASFRTGPSTDTQYF
TRBJ1-5 TRBV29-1 CSVAGPGIGNQPQHF